Listed here are 2 T cell receptor beta chains from one sample, sequenced in a study of OX40 agonist ivuxolimab in advanced cancers. Clones were sequenced by immunoSEQ multiplex PCR, and TCRdb holds only the in-frame ones, with some missing. The data hold approximately 90,000 clones, with approximately 90% observed a single time. Sequencing was performed on CD4+ or CD8+ T cells sorted from blood, taken in a trial of the OX40 agonist ivuxolimab. These receptor sequences come from an adult with an advanced solid tumor such as melanoma, head and neck, liver or kidney cancer.

The genes are TRBV19 and TRBJ1-1; possible D gene TRBD1, 5 bases. The germline V gene has CDR1 LNHDA and CDR2 SQIVND (reference sequence). The CDR3 loop spans 15 amino acids. Trimming left V 8 bases short and J 0 bases short, with 16 bases between. CDR3 coding DNA: TGTGCCAGTTCGGGCCTTAAGGGGATGAACACTGAAGCTTTCTTT. Its translation: CASSGLKGMNTEAFF.

The chain joins TRBV9 to TRBJ2-5; possibly TRBD2 for D (5 bases). This CDR3 is built from 14 residues. Trimming left V 4 bases short and J 5 bases short, with 15 bases between. Germline V gene data show CDR1 as SGDLS and CDR2 as YYNGEE. The CDR3 loop is CASSIRTSSETQYF. The DNA for the CDR3 is TGTGCCAGCAGCATCAGGACTTCTTCGGAGACCCAGTACTTC. The full variable domain, rest sourced from reference TRBV9 and TRBJ2-5, is DSGVTQTPKHLITATGQRVTLRCSPRSGDLSVYWYQQSLDQGLQFLIQYYNGEERAKGNILERFSAQQFPDLHSELNLSSLELGDSALYFCASSIRTSSETQYFGPGTRLLVL.